This paragraph reports one TCR beta chain. This sample was included in a study of CD8 T cells in Susac syndrome. Random hexamers served to reverse transcribe about 0.5 to 1 ug RNA. TCRdb independently ran MiXCR on the immunoSEQ multiplex PCR reads; one entry per CDR3 protein. The sample contains 110,000 or so distinct CDR3 sequences, 90% to 95% of which appear only once. This TCR was recovered from a human donor with multiple sclerosis. The material sequenced was CD4+ T cells from PBMCs.

The CDR3 reads CASSPGSVMETQYF. The CDR3 DNA sequence: TGTGCCAGCAGCCCGGGATCTGTCATGGAGACCCAGTACTTC. V usage is TRBV7-2 and J usage is TRBJ2-5; D may be TRBD2 (5 bases). Trimming cost V 5 bases and J 5 bases, with 15 bases left between them. The CDR3 loop spans 14 amino acids. Germline-derived CDR1 and CDR2 are SGHTA and FQGNSA.